Detailed here is one TCR beta chain. The antigen is unknown. The entry originates in a study of cytomegalovirus exposure and HLA in healthy donors. General study results and limits: Cytomegalovirus-associated status was assigned to more than 150 TCR beta chains. The tendency of first-cohort TCR clusters to co-occur in the 100 to 150 validation repertoires was identified by a subsequent analysis.

The method was immunoSEQ multiplex PCR; TCRdb's version includes in-frame clones alone and lacks a portion of them. The sample records some 110,000 clones, about 82% being singletons. Germline CDR1 reads SNHLY; CDR2 reads FYNNEI. V was shortened by 3 bases and J by 3 bases, with 14 bases between the two germline ends. The length of the CDR3 is 15 residues. The sample was PBMCs. The rearrangement joins TRBV2 to TRBJ1-1; tentative D call: TRBD1 (5 bases). The receptor's source is a man between 18 and 29 years old in good health and CMV-seronegative. Here the CDR3 DNA reads TGTGCCAGCAGTGAGCCGGGGGTCGGGTACACTGAAGCTTTCTTT. It yields the protein CASSEPGVGYTEAFF.